The T cell receptor beta chain described here comes from a study of blood T cell repertoires in COVID-19. Study summary: Researchers got acute and convalescent COVID-19 samples from the United States, Italy and Spain. Sample material is recorded as cDNA or gDNA derived from T cells, B-cell-depleted T cells, or PBMCs.

The CDR3 loop spans 19 amino acids. V gave up 2 bases and J gave up 4 bases; unmatched junction bases: 12. CDR1 and CDR2 from the germline V gene are KGHSH and LQKENI. This clone is judged medium-sized. During active infection, Seattle patients enrolled and were then monitored through disease. Per the study methods: Quantification of nucleated cells was approximated via reference gene primer amplification. Measured with immunoSEQ multiplex PCR; TCRdb has only the in-frame clones, and not every one. V and J calls and clone size are copied from that table; D and trimming were computed from the DNA. This sample carries 50,000 to 55,000 clones, 82% of them seen once, and the ten largest clones take approximately 10%.

The sequence was collected from an older man with COVID-19, enrolled during active disease. The sample taken for sequencing was peripheral blood. The V gene is TRBV18, the J gene TRBJ2-3; TRBD2 matches 13 bases. CDR3 sequence (DNA): TGTGCCAGCTCACCAGTGGTCGTGGGACTAGCGGGAAGAGCAGATACGCAGTATTTT. Protein sequence: CASSPVVVGLAGRADTQYF.